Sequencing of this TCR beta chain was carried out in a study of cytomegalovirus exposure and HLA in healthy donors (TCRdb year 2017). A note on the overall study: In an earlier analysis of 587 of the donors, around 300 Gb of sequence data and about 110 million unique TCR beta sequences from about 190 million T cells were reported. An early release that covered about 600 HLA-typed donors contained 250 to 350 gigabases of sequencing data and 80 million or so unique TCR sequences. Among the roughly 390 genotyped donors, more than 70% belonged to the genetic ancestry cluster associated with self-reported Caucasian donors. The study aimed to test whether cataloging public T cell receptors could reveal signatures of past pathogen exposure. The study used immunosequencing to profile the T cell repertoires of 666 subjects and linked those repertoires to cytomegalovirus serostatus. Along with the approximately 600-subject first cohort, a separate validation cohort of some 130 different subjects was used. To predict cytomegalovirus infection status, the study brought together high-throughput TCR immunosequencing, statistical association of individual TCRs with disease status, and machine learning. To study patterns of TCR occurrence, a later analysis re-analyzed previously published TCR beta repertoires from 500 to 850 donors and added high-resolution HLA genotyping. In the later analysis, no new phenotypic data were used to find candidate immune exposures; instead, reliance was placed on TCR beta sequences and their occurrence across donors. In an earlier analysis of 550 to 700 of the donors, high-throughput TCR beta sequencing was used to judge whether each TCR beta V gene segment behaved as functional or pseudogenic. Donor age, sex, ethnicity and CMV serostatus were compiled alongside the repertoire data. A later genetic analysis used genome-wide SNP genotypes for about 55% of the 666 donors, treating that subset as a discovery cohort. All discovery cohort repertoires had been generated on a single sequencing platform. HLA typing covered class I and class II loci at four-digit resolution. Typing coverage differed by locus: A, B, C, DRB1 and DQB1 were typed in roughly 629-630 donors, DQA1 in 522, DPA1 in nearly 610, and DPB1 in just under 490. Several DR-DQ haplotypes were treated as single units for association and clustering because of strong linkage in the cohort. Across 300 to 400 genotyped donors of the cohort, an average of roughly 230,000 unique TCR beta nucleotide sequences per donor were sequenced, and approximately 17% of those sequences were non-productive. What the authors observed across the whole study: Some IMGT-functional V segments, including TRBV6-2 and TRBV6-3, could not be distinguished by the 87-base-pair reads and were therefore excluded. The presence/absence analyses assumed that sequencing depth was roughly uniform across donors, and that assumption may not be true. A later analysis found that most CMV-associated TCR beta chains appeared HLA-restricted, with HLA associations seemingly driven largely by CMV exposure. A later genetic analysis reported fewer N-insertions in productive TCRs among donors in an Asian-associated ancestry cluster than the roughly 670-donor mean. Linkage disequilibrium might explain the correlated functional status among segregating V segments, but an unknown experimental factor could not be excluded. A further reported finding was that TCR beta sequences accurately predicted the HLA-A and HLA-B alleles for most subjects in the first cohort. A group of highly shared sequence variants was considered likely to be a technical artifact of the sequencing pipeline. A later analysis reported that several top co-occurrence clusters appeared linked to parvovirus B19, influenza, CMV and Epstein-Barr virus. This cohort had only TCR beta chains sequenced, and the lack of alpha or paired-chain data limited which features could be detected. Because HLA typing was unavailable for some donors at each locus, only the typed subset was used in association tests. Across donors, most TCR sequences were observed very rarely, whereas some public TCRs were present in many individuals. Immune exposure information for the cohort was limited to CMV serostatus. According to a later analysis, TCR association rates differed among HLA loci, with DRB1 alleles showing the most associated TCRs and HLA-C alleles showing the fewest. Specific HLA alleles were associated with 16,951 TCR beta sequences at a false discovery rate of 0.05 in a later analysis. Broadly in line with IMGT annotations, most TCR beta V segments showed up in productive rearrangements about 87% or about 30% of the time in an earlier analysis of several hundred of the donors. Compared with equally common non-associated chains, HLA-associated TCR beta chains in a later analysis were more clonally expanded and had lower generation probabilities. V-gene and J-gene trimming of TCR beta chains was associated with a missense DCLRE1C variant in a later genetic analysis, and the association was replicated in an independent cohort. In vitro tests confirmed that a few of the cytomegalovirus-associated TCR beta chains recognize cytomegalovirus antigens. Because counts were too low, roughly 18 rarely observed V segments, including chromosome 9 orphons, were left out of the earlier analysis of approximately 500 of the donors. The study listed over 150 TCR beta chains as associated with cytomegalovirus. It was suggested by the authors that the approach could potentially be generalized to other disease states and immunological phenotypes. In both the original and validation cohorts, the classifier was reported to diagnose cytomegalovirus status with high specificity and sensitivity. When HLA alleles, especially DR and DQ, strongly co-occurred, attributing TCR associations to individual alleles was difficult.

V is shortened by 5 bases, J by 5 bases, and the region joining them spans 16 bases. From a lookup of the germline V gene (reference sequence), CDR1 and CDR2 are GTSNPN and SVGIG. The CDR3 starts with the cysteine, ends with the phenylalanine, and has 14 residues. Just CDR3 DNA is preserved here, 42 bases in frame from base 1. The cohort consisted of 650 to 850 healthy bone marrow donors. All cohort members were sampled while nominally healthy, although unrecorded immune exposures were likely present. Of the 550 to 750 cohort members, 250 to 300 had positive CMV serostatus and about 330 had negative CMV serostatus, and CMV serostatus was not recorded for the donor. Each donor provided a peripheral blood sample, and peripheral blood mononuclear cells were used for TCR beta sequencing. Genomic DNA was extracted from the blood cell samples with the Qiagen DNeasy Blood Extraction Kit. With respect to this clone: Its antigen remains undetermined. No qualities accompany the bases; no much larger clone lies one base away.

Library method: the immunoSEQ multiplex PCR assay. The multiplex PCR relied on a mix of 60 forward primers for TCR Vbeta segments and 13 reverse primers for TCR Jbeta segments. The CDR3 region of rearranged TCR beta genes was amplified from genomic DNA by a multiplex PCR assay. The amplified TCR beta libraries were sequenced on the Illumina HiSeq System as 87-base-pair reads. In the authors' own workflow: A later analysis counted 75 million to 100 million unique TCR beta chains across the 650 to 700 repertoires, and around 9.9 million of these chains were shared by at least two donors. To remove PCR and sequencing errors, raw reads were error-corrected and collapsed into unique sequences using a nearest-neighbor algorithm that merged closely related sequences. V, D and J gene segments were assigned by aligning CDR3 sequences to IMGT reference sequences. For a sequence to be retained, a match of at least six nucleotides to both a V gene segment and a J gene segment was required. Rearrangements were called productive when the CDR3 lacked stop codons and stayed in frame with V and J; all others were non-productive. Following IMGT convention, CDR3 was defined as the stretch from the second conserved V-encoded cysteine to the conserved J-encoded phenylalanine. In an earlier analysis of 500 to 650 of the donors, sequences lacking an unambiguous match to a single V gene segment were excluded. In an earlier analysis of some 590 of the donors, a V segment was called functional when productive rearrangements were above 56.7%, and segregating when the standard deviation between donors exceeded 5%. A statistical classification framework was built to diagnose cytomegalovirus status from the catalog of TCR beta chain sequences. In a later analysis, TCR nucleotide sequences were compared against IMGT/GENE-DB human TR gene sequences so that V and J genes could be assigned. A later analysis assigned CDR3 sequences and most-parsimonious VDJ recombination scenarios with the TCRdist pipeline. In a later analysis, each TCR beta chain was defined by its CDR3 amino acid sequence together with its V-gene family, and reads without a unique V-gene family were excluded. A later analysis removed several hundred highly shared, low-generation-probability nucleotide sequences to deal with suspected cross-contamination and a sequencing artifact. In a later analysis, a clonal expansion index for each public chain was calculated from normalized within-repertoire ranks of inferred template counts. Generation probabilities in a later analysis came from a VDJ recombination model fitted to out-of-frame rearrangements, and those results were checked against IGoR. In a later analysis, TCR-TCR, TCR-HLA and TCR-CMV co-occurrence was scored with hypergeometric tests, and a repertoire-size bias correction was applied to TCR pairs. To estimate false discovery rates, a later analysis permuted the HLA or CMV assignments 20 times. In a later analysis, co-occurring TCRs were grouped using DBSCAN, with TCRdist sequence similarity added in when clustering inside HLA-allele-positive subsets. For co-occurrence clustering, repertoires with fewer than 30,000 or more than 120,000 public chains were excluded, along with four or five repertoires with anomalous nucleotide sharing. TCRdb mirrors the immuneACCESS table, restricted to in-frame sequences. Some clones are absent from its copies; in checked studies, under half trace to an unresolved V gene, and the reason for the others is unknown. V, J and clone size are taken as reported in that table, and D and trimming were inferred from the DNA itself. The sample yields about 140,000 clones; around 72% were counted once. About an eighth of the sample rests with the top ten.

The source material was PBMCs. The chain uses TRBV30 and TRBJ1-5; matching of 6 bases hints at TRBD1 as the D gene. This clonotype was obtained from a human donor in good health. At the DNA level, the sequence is TGTGCCTGGGATAGAAAACAGGGTGATCAGCCCCAGCATTTT. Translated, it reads CAWDRKQGDQPQHF.